The 4 T cell receptor beta chains below were found in one sample sequenced in a study of identical twins. MiXCR, applied by TCRdb to the 5' RACE reads, yields one record per CDR3 protein. The sample records hundreds of thousands of distinct CDR3 sequences, roughly 6.2% being singletons. The sequenced sample consisted of naive T cells sorted from blood. The receptors stem from a man aged 18 to 35 in good health.

At least ten counts were recorded for this clonotype. V usage is TRBV12-3 or TRBV12-4 and J usage is TRBJ2-3, with TRBD2 matching over 13 bases. V dropped 5 bases and J dropped 9; count of bases not matched to a gene: 11. This CDR3 has 16 residues. The CDR3 nucleotides read TGTGCCAGCAGTCCCCGGACTAGCGGGAGTGGCCCAACGCAGTATTTT. It codes for CASSPRTSGSGPTQYF.

This clonotype was seen repeatedly, ten times or more. The rearrangement uses TRBV10-3 and TRBJ2-7; D unresolved. V lost 3 bases and J 6 bases, leaving 9 bases between the germline ends. CDR3 size: 12 residues. The germline CDR1 and CDR2 sequences are ENHRY and SYGVKD. The CDR3 loop is CAISERDGEQYV. CDR3 nucleotide sequence: TGTGCCATCAGTGAAAGGGATGGCGAGCAGTACGTC.

This clonotype has at least ten counts. V gene TRBV27 combines with J gene TRBJ1-5, with 7 positions matching TRBD1. V dropped 5 bases and J dropped 3; count of bases not matched to a gene: 1. Germline CDR1 MNHEY, CDR2 SMNVEV (reference sequence). This CDR3 spans 13 amino acids. CDR3 nucleotides: TGTGCCAGCAGTACAGGGGACAATCAGCCCCAGCATTTT. Protein sequence: CASSTGDNQPQHF.

This clonotype was seen many times. J is TRBJ1-1 and V is TRBV6-2 or TRBV6-3; no clear D gene. This CDR3 contains 14 residues. Germline V gene sequence: CDR1 MNHEY, CDR2 SVGEGT. V was shortened by 9 bases and J by 0 bases, with 14 bases between the two germline ends. The CDR3 nucleotides read TGTGCCAGTTTCCGGGCCTGGATGAACACTGAAGCTTTCTTT. Amino acids: CASFRAWMNTEAFF.